Reported below is one T cell receptor (beta chain). Germline CDR1 is MNHEY and CDR2 is SVGAGI. Trimming cost V 6 bases and J 4 bases, with 15 bases left between them. The CDR3 spans 14 residues. The sample belongs to a study of T cell responses to AZD1222 COVID-19 vaccine. Assay: immunoSEQ multiplex PCR; the TCRdb copy retains only in-frame clones and omits some. The sample lists about 150,000 clones, around 91% occurring once. The V gene is TRBV6-5, the J gene TRBJ1-2; D gene unclear. The receptor comes from an adult in good health. Sequences were derived from peripheral blood, sampled on day 0 of AZD1222 vaccination. DNA of the CDR3: TGTGCCAGCAGCCTAACGGACGGCATCTATGGCTACACCTTC. Its translation: CASSLTDGIYGYTF.